The present T cell receptor beta chain was sequenced within a study of cytomegalovirus exposure and HLA in healthy donors. With 60 Vbeta and 13 Jbeta primers, the PCR was carried out. Sequenced by immunoSEQ multiplex PCR; TCRdb stores in-frame clones only, minus some. This table has over 150,000 clones, about 79% appearing once. Trimming at V came to 7 bases and at J to 0 bases, leaving 12 bases not matched to a gene. CDR3 length: 16 residues. The chain links TRBV5-3 to TRBJ1-2; the match to TRBD1 covers 7 bases. TRBV5-3 carries the ORF label, with uncertain function. The receptor was isolated from a girl aged 2-10 years in good health and CMV-seropositive. Material: PBMCs. The CDR3 DNA reads as TGTGCCAGAGGGAGGACAGGAAGCGTCTCTAACTATGGCTACACCTTC. Translated: CARGRTGSVSNYGYTF.